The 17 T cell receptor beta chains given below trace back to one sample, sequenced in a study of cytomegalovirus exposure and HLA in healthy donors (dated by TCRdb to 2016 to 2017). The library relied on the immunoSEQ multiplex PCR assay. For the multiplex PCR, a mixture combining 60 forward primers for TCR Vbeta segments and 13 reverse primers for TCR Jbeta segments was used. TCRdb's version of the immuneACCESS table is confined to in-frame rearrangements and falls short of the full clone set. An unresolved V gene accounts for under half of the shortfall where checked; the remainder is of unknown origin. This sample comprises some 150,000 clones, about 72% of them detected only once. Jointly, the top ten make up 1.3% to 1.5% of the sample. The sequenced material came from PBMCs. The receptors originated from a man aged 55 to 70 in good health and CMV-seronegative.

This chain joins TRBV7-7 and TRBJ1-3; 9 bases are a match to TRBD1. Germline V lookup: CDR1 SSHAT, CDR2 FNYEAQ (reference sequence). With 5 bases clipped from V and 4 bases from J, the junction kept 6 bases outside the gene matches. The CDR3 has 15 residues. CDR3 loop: CASSPGTGNGNTIYF. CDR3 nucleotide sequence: TGTGCCAGCAGCCCCGGGACAGGGAACGGAAACACCATATATTTT.

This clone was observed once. The CDR3 sequence is CASSPGGARSNSYGYTF. DNA for the CDR3: TGTGCCAGCAGCCCTGGGGGGGCCCGCTCTAACAGCTATGGCTACACCTTC. This chain connects TRBV7-9 to TRBJ1-2, with a possible D match to TRBD1 (6 bases). The germline V gene encodes CDR1 SEHNR and CDR2 FQNEAQ (reference sequence). This CDR3 has 17 residues. V was shortened by 5 bases and J by 4 bases, with 23 bases between the two germline ends.

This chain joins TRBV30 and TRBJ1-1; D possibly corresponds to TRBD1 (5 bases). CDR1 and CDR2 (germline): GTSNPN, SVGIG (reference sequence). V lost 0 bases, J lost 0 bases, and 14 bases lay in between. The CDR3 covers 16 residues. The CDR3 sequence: CAWSVGTGVMNTEAFF. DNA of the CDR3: TGTGCCTGGAGTGTAGGAACAGGAGTTATGAACACTGAAGCTTTCTTT.

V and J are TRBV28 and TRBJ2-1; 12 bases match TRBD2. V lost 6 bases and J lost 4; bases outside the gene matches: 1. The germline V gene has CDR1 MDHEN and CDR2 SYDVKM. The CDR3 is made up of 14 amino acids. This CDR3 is CASRTSGGYNEQFF. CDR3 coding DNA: TGTGCCAGCAGAACTAGCGGGGGGTACAATGAGCAGTTCTTC.

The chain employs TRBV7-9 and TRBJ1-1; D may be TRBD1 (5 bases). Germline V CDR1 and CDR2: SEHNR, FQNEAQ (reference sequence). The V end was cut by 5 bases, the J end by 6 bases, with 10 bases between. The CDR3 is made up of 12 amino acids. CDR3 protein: CASSPSGAEAFF. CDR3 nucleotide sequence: TGTGCCAGCAGCCCGTCGGGGGCTGAAGCTTTCTTT.

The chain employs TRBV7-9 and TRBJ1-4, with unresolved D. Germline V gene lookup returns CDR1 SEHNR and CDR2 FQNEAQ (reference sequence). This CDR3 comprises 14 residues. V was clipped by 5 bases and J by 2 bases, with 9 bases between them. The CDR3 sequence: CASSPGRTNEKLFF. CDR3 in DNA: TGTGCCAGCAGCCCGGGGAGGACTAATGAAAAACTGTTTTTT.

The CDR3 region is CATLRWRGVRETQYF. CDR3 in DNA: TGTGCCACCCTCCGGTGGAGGGGCGTTAGAGAGACCCAGTACTTC. The chain uses TRBV2 and TRBJ2-5; D is perhaps TRBD2 (6 bases). CDR3 size: 15 residues. V lost 10 bases to trimming and J lost 4 bases, with 22 bases between them. Germline CDR1 is SNHLY and CDR2 is FYNNEI.

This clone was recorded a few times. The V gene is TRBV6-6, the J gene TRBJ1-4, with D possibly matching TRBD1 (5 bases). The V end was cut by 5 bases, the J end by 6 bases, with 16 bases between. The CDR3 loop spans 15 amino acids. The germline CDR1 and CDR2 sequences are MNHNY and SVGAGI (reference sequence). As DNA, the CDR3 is TGTGCCAGCAGTGACTGGGGGAGGGGAGATGAAAAACTGTTTTTT. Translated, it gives CASSDWGRGDEKLFF.

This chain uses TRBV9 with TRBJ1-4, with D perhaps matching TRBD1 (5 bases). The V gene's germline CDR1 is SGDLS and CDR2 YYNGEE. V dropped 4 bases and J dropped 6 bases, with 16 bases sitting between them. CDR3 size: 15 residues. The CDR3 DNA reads TGTGCCAGCAGCCCAAAAGGGACGGGAGATGAAAAACTGTTTTTT. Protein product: CASSPKGTGDEKLFF.

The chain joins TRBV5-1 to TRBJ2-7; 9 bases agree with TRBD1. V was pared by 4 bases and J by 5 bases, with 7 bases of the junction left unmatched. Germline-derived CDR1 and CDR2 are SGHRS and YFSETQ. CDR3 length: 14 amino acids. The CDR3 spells CASSLGQGSDEQYF. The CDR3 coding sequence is TGCGCCAGCAGCCTCGGACAGGGGAGCGACGAGCAGTACTTC.

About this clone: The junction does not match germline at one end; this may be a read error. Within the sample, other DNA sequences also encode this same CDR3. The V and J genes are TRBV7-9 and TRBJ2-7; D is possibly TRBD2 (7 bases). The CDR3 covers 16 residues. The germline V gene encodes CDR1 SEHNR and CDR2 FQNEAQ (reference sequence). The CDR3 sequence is CSSSLGGGRVSYEQYF. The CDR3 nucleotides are TGTTCCAGCAGCTTAGGGGGGGGGAGGGTCTCCTACGAGCAGTACTTC.

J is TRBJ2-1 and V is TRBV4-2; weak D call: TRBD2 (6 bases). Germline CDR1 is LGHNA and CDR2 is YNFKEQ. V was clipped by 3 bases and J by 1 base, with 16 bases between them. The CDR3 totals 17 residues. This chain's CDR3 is CASSQEQRVGSYNEQFF. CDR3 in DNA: TGTGCCAGCAGCCAGGAACAGCGGGTGGGATCCTACAATGAGCAGTTCTTC.

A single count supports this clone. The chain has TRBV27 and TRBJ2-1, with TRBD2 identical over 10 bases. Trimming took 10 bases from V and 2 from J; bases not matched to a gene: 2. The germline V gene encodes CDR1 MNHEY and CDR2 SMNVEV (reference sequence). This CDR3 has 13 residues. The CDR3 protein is CAIGTSAYNEQFF. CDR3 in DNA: TGTGCCATCGGGACTAGCGCCTACAATGAGCAGTTCTTC.

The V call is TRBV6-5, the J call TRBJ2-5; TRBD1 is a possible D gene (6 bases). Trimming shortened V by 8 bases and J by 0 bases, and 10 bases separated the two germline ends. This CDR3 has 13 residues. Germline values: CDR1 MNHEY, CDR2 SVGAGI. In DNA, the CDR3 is TGTGCCAGCGCCGACAGGTACCAAGAGACCCAGTACTTC. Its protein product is CASADRYQETQYF.

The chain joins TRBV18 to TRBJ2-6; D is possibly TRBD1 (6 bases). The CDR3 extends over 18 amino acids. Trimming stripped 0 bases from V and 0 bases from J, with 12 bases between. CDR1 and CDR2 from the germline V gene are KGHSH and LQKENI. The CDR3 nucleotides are TGTGCCAGCTCACCACCTACAGGGTTACCCTCTGGGGCCAACGTCCTGACTTTC. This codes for CASSPPTGLPSGANVLTF.

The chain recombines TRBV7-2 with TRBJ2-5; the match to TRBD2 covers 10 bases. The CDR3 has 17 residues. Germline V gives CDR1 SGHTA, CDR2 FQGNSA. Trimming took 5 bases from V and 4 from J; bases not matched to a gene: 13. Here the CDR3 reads CASSLSGGTNRGETQYF. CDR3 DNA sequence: TGTGCCAGCAGCCTTAGCGGGGGGACAAACCGAGGAGAGACCCAGTACTTC.

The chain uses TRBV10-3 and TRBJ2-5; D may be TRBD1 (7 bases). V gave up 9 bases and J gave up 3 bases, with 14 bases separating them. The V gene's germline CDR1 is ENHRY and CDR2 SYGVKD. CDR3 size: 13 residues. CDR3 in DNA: TGTGCCATGAGACAGGGAGGAGAAGAGACCCAGTACTTC. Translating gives CAMRQGGEETQYF.